The rows below give T cell receptor beta chains drawn from one sample of a study of PD-1 blockade in classical Hodgkin lymphoma. The repertoire was sequenced with immunoSEQ multiplex PCR; TCRdb's copy has only in-frame clones and lacks some. Among around 90,000 clones listed, roughly 78% were seen once. Sequencing used peripheral blood mononuclear cells (PBMCs), obtained before the fourth cycle of nivolumab. The origin of the receptors is a human donor with classical Hodgkin lymphoma. Both conserved end residues are part of each CDR3.

V	J	CDR3
TRBV29-1	TRBJ2-7	CSVEDGDRGGYEQYF
TRBV4-2	TRBJ2-3	CASSQERMGGFTDTQYF
TRBV5-1	TRBJ2-3	CASSFDVRDTQYF
TRBV19	TRBJ1-5	CASSMSGYSNQPQHF
TRBV28	TRBJ1-5	CASSSEPGRSLEPQHF
TRBV7-9	TRBJ2-3	CASSSVSGASVDTQYF
TRBV6-1	TRBJ1-1	CAGGQGGMNTEAFF
TRBV6-1	TRBJ1-2	CASSKEDGANYGYTF
TRBV28	TRBJ2-1	CASSPPGGGPRAEQFF
TRBV4-3	TRBJ2-7	CASSQEASRGGEQYF
TRBV6-6	TRBJ1-2	CASSLRQGADYGYTF
TRBV18	TRBJ1-2	CASSPVGGENYGYTF
TRBV11-2	TRBJ2-7	CASSLRGGSSYEQYF
TRBV6-1	TRBJ1-2	CASSEGGSGYTF